The rows below give T cell receptor beta chains drawn from one sample of a study of cytomegalovirus exposure and HLA in healthy donors. The data were produced by immunoSEQ multiplex PCR, yet TCRdb's version contains in-frame clones alone and is incomplete. The table shows about 160,000 clones, with roughly 82% occurring only once. Sequenced material: PBMCs. Every receptor here comes from a girl aged 5 to 17 in good health and CMV-seropositive. Each CDR3 is given with its conserved first and last residue. D genes are given only for firm matches. Only part of the rows carry a size: once, few, many, or a class if the clone is expanded.

>TRBJ2-7|once|TRBV4-1|NA
TGCGCCAGCAGCCAAGGAGCAGGGGAGGGACTCGACTACGAGCAGTACTTC
CASSQGAGEGLDYEQYF
>TRBJ2-3|NA|TRBV27|TRBD2
TGTGCCAGCAGTCCCTCGACTAGCGGGGGTGATACGCAGTATTTT
CASSPSTSGGDTQYF
>TRBJ2-5|NA|TRBV5-1|TRBD1
TGCGCCAGCAGCACGACAGGGGGCCGGGAGACCCAGTACTTC
CASSTTGGRETQYF
>TRBJ1-1|NA|TRBV28|TRBD1
TGTGCCAGCAGACAGGGGCCCTTGTTAGACACTGAAGCTTTCTTT
CASRQGPLLDTEAFF
>TRBJ2-7|NA|TRBV11-2|NA
TGTGCCAGCAGGGAAGGGGGATACGAGCAGTACTTC
CASREGGYEQYF
>TRBJ1-2|NA|TRBV6-5|TRBD1
TGTGCCAGCAGTCGAGACAGGGGATTACATGGCTACACCTTC
CASSRDRGLHGYTF
>TRBJ2-1|NA|TRBV9|TRBD2
TGTGCCAGCAGCGTAGGTGGGACTATGCTTTCCAATGAGCAGTTCTTC
CASSVGGTMLSNEQFF
>TRBJ1-5|NA|TRBV6-5|NA
TGTGCCAGCAAAGACTCGACGGCCCGCAATCAGCCCCAGCATTTT
CASKDSTARNQPQHF
>TRBJ2-7|NA|TRBV7-9|TRBD1
TGTGCCAGCAGCTTAGGGCAGGGGGACGCCTACGAGCAGTACTTC
CASSLGQGDAYEQYF
>TRBJ2-7|few|TRBV10-1|NA
TGCGCCAGCAGTGAGTCGATAGGGGCAGACTACGAGCAGTACTTC
CASSESIGADYEQYF
>TRBJ1-1|NA|TRBV10-3|NA
TGTGCCATCAGTGAGTCGAGGACTGAAGCTTTCTTT
CAISESRTEAFF